The 19 T cell receptor beta chains presented below share a single source sample, sequenced in a study of cytomegalovirus exposure and HLA in healthy donors. In the PCR, 60 Vbeta and 13 Jbeta primers were used. TCRdb's table, derived via immunoSEQ multiplex PCR, lists solely in-frame clones and lacks some. The sample yields roughly 89,000 clones, roughly 60% seen once. Sequenced material: PBMCs. Receptors originate from a woman aged 50 to 60 in good health and CMV-seropositive.

The rearrangement joins TRBV5-6 to TRBJ1-1; D call uncertain. The CDR3 is made up of 13 amino acids. Germline loops: CDR1 SGHDT, CDR2 YYEEEE. Trimming shortened V by 4 bases and J by 0 bases, and 7 bases separated the two germline ends. CDR3 DNA sequence: TGTGCCAGCAGCCGAGACATGAACACTGAAGCTTTCTTT. This gives the protein CASSRDMNTEAFF.

Comments on this clone: At one end, the junction sequence differs from germline, possibly due to a read error. The chain joins TRBV7-9 to TRBJ1-6; the match to TRBD1 covers 11 bases. CDR1 is SEHNR and CDR2 is FQNEAQ in the germline V gene (reference sequence). CDR3 size: 16 residues. The CDR3 DNA is TGTTCCAGCAGCTTCGGGACAGGGGGGGATAATTCACCCCTCCACTTT. This sequence encodes CSSSFGTGGDNSPLHF.

This clone was detected only once. This rearrangement joins TRBV4-1 to TRBJ2-7; perhaps TRBD2 as D (6 bases). CDR1 and CDR2 from the germline V gene are MGHRA and YSYEKL. V was trimmed by 0 bases and J by 4 bases, leaving 13 bases between them. The CDR3 length is 15 residues. This CDR3 reads CASSQDGSDYYEQYF. As DNA, the CDR3 is TGCGCCAGCAGCCAAGACGGTTCGGACTATTACGAGCAGTACTTC.

This sequence joins TRBV1 and TRBJ2-1; TRBD2 reflects the table's D call only, with no check against the DNA. TRBV1 counts as a pseudogene. The CDR3 is 18 residues long. The CDR3 spells CTSSPARGRRGGHYEQFF. The CDR3 nucleotides are TGCACCAGCAGCCCAGCCCGGGGGAGGCGGGGGGGCCACTATGAGCAGTTCTTC.

CDR3 sequence reads: CASSHDQGLNTEAFF. The CDR3 DNA follows: TGTGCCAGCAGTCACGATCAGGGTTTGAACACTGAAGCTTTCTTT. This chain joins TRBV5-6 and TRBJ1-1, with D tentatively TRBD1 (5 bases). There are 15 residues in the CDR3. Germline V gene data show CDR1 as SGHDT and CDR2 as YYEEEE. Trimming pared 5 bases from V and 0 bases from J, leaving 14 bases between. Together with reference TRBV5-6 and TRBJ1-1, the CDR3 gives the full variable domain: DAGVTQSPTHLIKTRGQQVTLRCSPKSGHDTVSWYQQALGQGPQFIFQYYEEEERQRGNFPDRFSGHQFPNYSSELNVNALLLGDSALYLCASSHDQGLNTEAFFGQGTRLTVV.

This chain connects TRBV5-1 to TRBJ2-7, with 7 bases identical to TRBD2. Trimming at V came to 0 bases and at J to 3 bases, leaving 9 bases not matched to a gene. CDR1 and CDR2 from the germline V gene are SGHRS and YFSETQ. The CDR3 is 16 residues long. The CDR3 bases are TGCGCCAGCAGCTTGGTGGTGAGTGGGGGGGGCTACGAGCAGTACTTC. Its protein product is CASSLVVSGGGYEQYF.

The gene calls are TRBV6-5 and TRBJ1-2, with TRBD1 matching 8 bases. Germline V gives CDR1 MNHEY, CDR2 SVGAGI. V trimming: 3 bases; J trimming: 5 bases; junction bases outside the gene matches: 5. The CDR3 loop spans 14 amino acids. CDR3: CASSYQGALYGYTF. CDR3 coding DNA: TGTGCCAGCAGTTATCAGGGGGCATTGTATGGCTACACCTTC.

This chain connects TRBV4-2 to TRBJ1-1; 7 nucleotides align to TRBD1. Losses at the gene ends were 2 bases for V and 3 bases for J; bases not matched to a gene: 9. The germline gives CDR1 LGHNA, CDR2 YNFKEQ. This CDR3 contains 16 residues. The DNA of the CDR3 is TGTGCCAGCAGCCAACCCAGGGGGACCCTGGACACTGAAGCTTTCTTT. Its translation is CASSQPRGTLDTEAFF.

The V and J genes are TRBV28 and TRBJ1-2; perhaps TRBD1 as D (5 bases). Germline V lookup: CDR1 MDHEN, CDR2 SYDVKM. Deletions cut 1 base from V and 4 bases from J, with 13 bases between. The CDR3 consists of 15 residues. This CDR3 reads CASSLSQRQSYGYTF. As DNA, the CDR3 is TGTGCCAGCAGTTTATCGCAGAGACAGTCCTATGGCTACACCTTC.

The chain uses TRBV6-6 and TRBJ2-7, with 8 positions matching TRBD2. Germline-derived CDR1 and CDR2 are MNHNY and SVGAGI (reference sequence). CDR3 length: 15 amino acids. The junction had 10 bases not matched to a gene; V was cut back by 6 bases and J by 3 bases. In DNA form, the CDR3 reads TGTGCCAGCAGAGGAGCGGGGGAAAATCACTACGAGCAGTACTTC. Encoded protein: CASRGAGENHYEQYF.

CDR3 coding DNA: TGTGCCTGGAGTGTAACGGAGGGGACAGATACGCAGTATTTT. It translates to CAWSVTEGTDTQYF. The chain is built from TRBV30 and TRBJ2-3; perhaps TRBD2 as D (6 bases). Trimming cost V 0 bases and J 3 bases, with 10 bases left between them. Germline CDR1 and CDR2: GTSNPN and SVGIG (reference sequence). CDR3 length: 14 residues.

The rearrangement links TRBV27 to TRBJ1-4; D remains ambiguous. Germline-derived CDR1 and CDR2 are MNHEY and SMNVEV (reference sequence). The CDR3 contains 13 residues. Trimming removed 2 bases from V and 5 bases from J, with 6 bases in between. The CDR3 coding sequence is TGTGCCAGCAGTTTACGGTGGAATGAAAAACTGTTTTTT. Translation: CASSLRWNEKLFF.

This sequence joins TRBV27 and TRBJ2-2; D not certain. The CDR3 has 13 residues. V was clipped by 2 bases and J by 5 bases, with 6 bases between them. Germline V gives CDR1 MNHEY, CDR2 SMNVEV (reference sequence). The CDR3 DNA reads TGTGCCAGCAGTTTACGAGGTACCGGGGAGCTGTTTTTT. Its translation is CASSLRGTGELFF.

This sequence joins TRBV28 and TRBJ2-5, with 7 bases lining up with TRBD2. J was trimmed by 2 bases and V by 1 base; bases with no gene match: 10. Germline CDR1 reads MDHEN; CDR2 reads SYDVKM. This CDR3 spans 17 amino acids. The CDR3 DNA reads TGTGCCAGCAGTTTATACCCACGACTAGCCCGTCAAGAGACCCAGTACTTC. This encodes CASSLYPRLARQETQYF.

The CDR3 coding sequence is TGTGCCAGCAGGGCCACAGGAGATACGCAGTATTTT. Its protein is CASRATGDTQYF. The rearrangement uses TRBV7-2 and TRBJ2-3, with D perhaps matching TRBD1 (5 bases). The CDR3 consists of 12 residues. The ends were cut back, 6 bases at V and 5 bases at J, with 9 bases in the middle. The germline CDR1 and CDR2 sequences are SGHTA and FQGNSA.

This clone was seen a single time. The chain uses TRBV5-1 and TRBJ2-7, with TRBD1 as a possible D gene (5 bases). CDR1 is SGHRS and CDR2 is YFSETQ in the germline V gene. The CDR3 runs 13 residues. V shed 0 bases and J shed 4 bases, with 8 bases lying between them. CDR3 protein: CASSLEGIYEQYF. The CDR3 coding sequence is TGCGCCAGCAGCTTGGAGGGGATTTACGAGCAGTACTTC.

The J gene is TRBJ2-5, the V gene TRBV13; weak D call: TRBD1 (6 bases). The CDR3 contains 16 residues. Germline V gives CDR1 PRHDT, CDR2 FYEKMQ (reference sequence). The germline V and J ends were trimmed by 0 bases and 8 bases, with 19 bases remaining between them. This CDR3 is CASSLGMDRVQGTQYF. The CDR3, as DNA: TGTGCCAGCAGCTTAGGCATGGACAGAGTCCAAGGAACCCAGTACTTC.

The chain couples TRBV6-1 to TRBJ2-3; maybe TRBD1 (6 bases). The CDR3 has 13 amino acids. Germline CDR1 is MNHNS and CDR2 is SASEGT. Trimming stripped 8 bases from V and 4 bases from J, with 13 bases between. The DNA for the CDR3 is TGTGCCAGCGGGGAACAGGGTTCAGATACGCAGTATTTT. Amino acid sequence: CASGEQGSDTQYF.

The gene calls are TRBV7-2 and TRBJ2-7; 8 bases map to TRBD2. The CDR3 is made up of 16 amino acids. V lost 3 bases, J lost 3 bases, and 10 bases stayed unmatched. Germline V gene lookup returns CDR1 SGHTA and CDR2 FQGNSA. Here the CDR3 DNA reads TGTGCCAGCAGCTTTAGCCGGGGGGGAGAAAGCTACGAGCAGTACTTC. Translation: CASSFSRGGESYEQYF.